The 20 T cell receptor beta chains given below trace back to one sample, sequenced in a study of T-cell memory formation after mild COVID-19. Via MiXCR, TCRdb re-called the 5' RACE reads, giving one row per CDR3 protein. The sample includes under 300,000 distinct CDR3 sequences, 8% to 9% of them seen just once. Source material: PBMCs or a T cell subset sorted from them (not recorded which). The receptors stem from a man aged 18 to 29 who had mild COVID-19 (a few samples of this study predate the infection). Cell type and time point are not known.

The chain links TRBV7-6 to TRBJ2-7; weak D call: TRBD1 (5 bases). The V end lost 5 bases, the J end lost 3 bases, and 14 bases lay between the germline ends. The CDR3 is made up of 14 amino acids. The germline gives CDR1 SGHVS, CDR2 FNYEAQ. CDR3 sequence reads: CASSPGHPGYEQYF. The CDR3 nucleotides are TGTGCCAGCAGCCCTGGACACCCGGGCTACGAGCAGTACTTC.

This clonotype appeared a few times. This rearrangement joins TRBV29-1 to TRBJ1-1; 9 nucleotides agree with TRBD1. Germline CDR1 reads SQVTM; CDR2 reads ANQGSEA. The CDR3 totals 12 residues. The junction had 5 bases not matched to a gene; V was cut back by 6 bases and J by 6 bases. The CDR3 coding sequence is TGCAGCGTGCGGACAGGGGCGGCTGAAGCTTTCTTT. Translation gives CSVRTGAAEAFF. Filled out from reference TRBV29-1 and TRBJ1-1, the complete variable domain reads SAVISQKPSRDICQRGTSLTIQCQVDSQVTMMFWYRQQPGQSLTLIATANQGSEATYESGFVIDKFPISRPNLTFSTLTVSNMSPEDSSIYLCSVRTGAAEAFFGQGTRLTVV.

The table lists this clonotype with a few counts. The chain is built from TRBV4-3 and TRBJ2-1; unclear D gene. The germline CDR1 and CDR2 sequences are LGHNA and YSLEER. Trimming removed 1 base from V and 8 bases from J, with 18 bases in between. The CDR3 loop spans 16 amino acids. The chain's CDR3 is CASSQATLLGFDEQFF. CDR3 DNA sequence: TGCGCCAGCAGCCAAGCGACACTTCTCGGATTCGATGAGCAGTTCTTC.

The chain employs TRBV2 and TRBJ1-2, with 7 bases matching TRBD1. This CDR3 has 15 amino acids. With V trimmed by 2 bases and J by 7 bases, 10 bases remained unmatched. From germline, CDR1 is SNHLY and CDR2 FYNNEI. The CDR3 protein is CASSEPNRGSGGYTF. The CDR3 DNA reads TGTGCCAGCAGTGAACCGAACAGGGGTAGTGGTGGCTACACCTTC.

This clonotype was picked up many times. The chain carries TRBV4-1 and TRBJ1-5, with 7 bases identical to TRBD1. Germline V gene data show CDR1 as MGHRA and CDR2 as YSYEKL. This CDR3 contains 16 residues. Trimming at V came to 4 bases and at J to 7 bases, leaving 13 bases not matched to a gene. CDR3 sequence: CASSLSGTVSGQPQHF. The CDR3 nucleotides read TGCGCCAGCAGCCTCTCCGGGACAGTCTCTGGGCAGCCCCAGCATTTT.

This clonotype was seen many times. The genes are TRBV18 and TRBJ1-1; the D gene is possibly TRBD1 (5 bases). Deletions cut 1 base from V and 1 base from J, with 10 bases between. Germline V CDR1 and CDR2: KGHSH, LQKENI. The length of the CDR3 is 15 residues. CDR3 in amino acids: CASSPLGDGNTEAFF. The CDR3 nucleotides read TGTGCCAGCTCACCACTAGGGGACGGGAACACTGAAGCTTTCTTT.

The chain employs TRBV14 and TRBJ1-4; D possibly corresponds to TRBD1 (5 bases). V lost 5 bases and J lost 5, with 9 bases in between. CDR1 is SGHDN and CDR2 is FVKESK in the germline V gene. This CDR3 is 13 amino acids long. The CDR3 DNA sequence: TGTGCCAGCAGCGGGGCCCGAAATGAAAAACTGTTTTTT. Protein: CASSGARNEKLFF.

The chain has TRBV4-2 and TRBJ1-4; D gene unclear. CDR3 length equals 14 residues. Germline V lookup: CDR1 LGHNA, CDR2 YNFKEQ. The V gene lost 0 bases and the J gene lost 4 bases, with 6 bases spanning the gap. The CDR3 loop is CASSQDPYNEKLFF. For the CDR3, the DNA is TGTGCCAGCAGCCAAGATCCTTATAATGAAAAACTGTTTTTT.

The chain links TRBV20-1 to TRBJ1-4, with D possibly being TRBD1 (6 bases). Per germline, CDR1 DFQATT and CDR2 SNEGSKA (reference sequence). The V end was cut by 6 bases, the J end by 5 bases, with 19 bases between. CDR3 length: 15 amino acids. CDR3 sequence: CSARRGGTWNEKLFF. The CDR3 bases are TGCAGTGCCCGTAGAGGCGGGACATGGAATGAAAAACTGTTTTTT.

V is TRBV5-5 and J is TRBJ1-2, with D maybe TRBD1 (5 bases). V gave up 2 bases and J gave up 8 bases, with 19 bases separating them. This CDR3 has 15 residues. From germline, CDR1 is SGHKS and CDR2 YYEKEE (reference sequence). CDR3 in DNA: TGTGCCAGCAGCTTTGGGGCCAACCCCCCCGGGGGCTACACCTTC. Its translation: CASSFGANPPGGYTF.

The table lists this clonotype with a few counts. The chain joins TRBV4-3 to TRBJ1-1; 7 bases are a match to TRBD1. The CDR3 consists of 16 residues. Germline V lookup: CDR1 LGHNA, CDR2 YSLEER. V lost 2 bases, J lost 1 base, and 7 bases stayed unmatched. The CDR3 protein is CASSQPRRGRNTEAFF. CDR3 DNA sequence: TGCGCCAGCAGCCAACCACGGAGGGGGCGGAACACTGAAGCTTTCTTT.

This clonotype was seen a few times. V usage is TRBV5-6 and J usage is TRBJ1-6, with a tentative D call TRBD1 (5 bases). Germline lookup yields CDR1 SGHDT and CDR2 YYEEEE. Trimming cost V 4 bases and J 8 bases, with 16 bases left between them. The CDR3 length is 15 residues. The CDR3 spells CASSPTSGLHSPLHF. CDR3 coding DNA: TGTGCCAGCAGCCCCACCTCGGGGCTCCATTCACCCCTCCACTTT.

The chain has TRBV2 and TRBJ2-7; 8 bases agree with TRBD1. CDR1 and CDR2 (germline): SNHLY, FYNNEI. The length of the CDR3 is 14 residues. The V and J ends lost 7 bases and 3 bases, in that order; junction bases with no gene match: 8. The CDR3 here is CASTSGQGVYEQYV. The CDR3 coding sequence is TGTGCCAGCACCTCCGGACAGGGAGTCTACGAGCAGTACGTC.

V usage is TRBV12-3 or TRBV12-4 and J usage is TRBJ2-5; a weak D match, TRBD2 (7 bases). The CDR3 is made up of 13 amino acids. V was clipped by 8 bases and J by 5 bases, with 15 bases between them. The CDR3 here is CASSGGRYETQYF. The CDR3 bases are TGTGCCAGCTCCGGGGGGCGGTATGAGACCCAGTACTTC.

This clonotype was seen at least ten times. The V gene is TRBV7-9, the J gene TRBJ2-2; D remains ambiguous. V lost 0 bases, J lost 1 base, and 3 bases lay in between. Germline-derived CDR1 and CDR2 are SEHNR and FQNEAQ (reference sequence). CDR3 length: 14 amino acids. CDR3 protein: CASSLAGNTGELFF. Here the CDR3 DNA reads TGTGCCAGCAGCTTAGCCGGGAACACCGGGGAGCTGTTTTTT.

The sample holds many counts of this clonotype. V and J are TRBV19 and TRBJ2-1; a weak D match, TRBD1 (5 bases). Germline V CDR1 and CDR2: LNHDA, SQIVND (reference sequence). Trimming cost V 4 bases and J 0 bases, with 16 bases left between them. This CDR3 is 17 amino acids long. This CDR3 is CASSTPPRQSSYNEQFF. The DNA for the CDR3 is TGTGCCAGTAGTACTCCACCGCGACAGAGCTCCTACAATGAGCAGTTCTTC.

J is TRBJ1-1 and V is TRBV6-1; TRBD1 agrees at 8 bases. The CDR3 has 15 amino acids. The junction had 9 bases not matched to a gene; V was cut back by 5 bases and J by 4 bases. CDR1 MNHNS and CDR2 SASEGT come from the germline V gene. This CDR3 reads CASSNNRGRGTEAFF. Written as DNA, the CDR3 is TGTGCCAGCAGTAATAACAGGGGGAGAGGCACTGAAGCTTTCTTT.

This clonotype was detected many times. The chain employs TRBV4-1 and TRBJ1-1; D call uncertain. V lost 0 bases, J lost 8 bases, and 19 bases lay in between. The CDR3 runs to 16 residues. Looked up from germline, CDR1 is MGHRA and CDR2 is YSYEKL. The CDR3 reads CASSQDSGNLLLEAFF. The CDR3 DNA is TGCGCCAGCAGCCAAGATTCGGGTAACCTCCTCCTCGAAGCTTTCTTT.

This clonotype was picked up many times. This sequence joins TRBV7-3 and TRBJ2-5; 9 nucleotides align to TRBD2. CDR1 SGHTA and CDR2 FQGTGA come from the germline V gene. The CDR3 is 18 residues long. V trimming: 5 bases; J trimming: 5 bases; junction bases outside the gene matches: 18. The chain's CDR3 is CASSPAGSGGPGRETQYF. The CDR3 DNA reads TGTGCCAGCAGCCCGGCGGGAAGCGGGGGGCCAGGTCGGGAGACCCAGTACTTC.

Many counts were recorded for this clonotype. The chain carries TRBV5-1 and TRBJ2-7, with TRBD1 matching 8 bases. The V gene's germline CDR1 is SGHRS and CDR2 YFSETQ. The CDR3 covers 15 residues. With 0 bases clipped from V and 3 bases from J, the junction kept 5 bases outside the gene matches. Here the CDR3 reads CASSLGGQGHYEQYV. The CDR3 DNA is TGCGCCAGCAGCTTGGGTGGACAGGGCCACTACGAGCAGTACGTC.